This TCR beta chain was profiled in a study of cytomegalovirus exposure and HLA in healthy donors. Study information: An analysis done earlier identified more than 90 million unique TCR beta sequences from about 179 million T cells.

This clone was counted a single time. Antigen specificity is unknown. The PCR made use of 60 Vbeta and 13 Jbeta primers. Here immunoSEQ multiplex PCR was the method, and the copy in TCRdb shows in-frame clones only, minus some. The sample holds some 140,000 clones, around 83% seen once. Study-wide points: Investigators reported 150 to 200 TCR beta chains as tied to cytomegalovirus.

V was shortened by 1 base and J by 6 bases, with 10 bases between the two germline ends. CDR3 length: 13 residues. Germline-derived CDR1 and CDR2 are SGHDT and YYEEEE. The clonotype originates from a woman aged 45-60 years in good health and CMV-seropositive. The specimen was PBMCs. The rearrangement joins TRBV5-6 to TRBJ1-2; D ambiguous. DNA of the CDR3: TGTGCCAGCAGCTTGTGGCCTTTGGATGGCTACACCTTC. Residues: CASSLWPLDGYTF.